This T cell receptor (beta chain) emerged from a study of blood T cell repertoires in COVID-19. Study in general: From the United States, Italy and Spain came samples of acute and convalescent COVID-19.

As to this clone: A read error may produce the germline difference seen at one junction end.

Here immunoSEQ multiplex PCR was the method, and the copy in TCRdb shows in-frame clones only, minus some. The sample has around 310,000 clones; roughly 90% are singletons. Those enrolled in Seattle joined during active infection and were followed longitudinally afterward. This CDR3 is built from 12 residues. Germline-derived CDR1 and CDR2 are DFQATT and SNEGSKA (reference sequence). The sequenced sample was peripheral blood. The TCR was taken from a middle-aged woman with COVID-19, enrolled during active disease. V usage is TRBV20-1 and J usage is TRBJ1-1, with TRBD1 matching 7 bases. This chain's CDR3 is CSASQGVGEVFF. CDR3 DNA: TGCAGTGCTAGTCAGGGGGTTGGTGAAGTTTTCTTT.